One sample yielded the 11 T cell receptor beta chains listed below, sequenced in a study of OX40 agonist ivuxolimab in advanced cancers. Method: immunoSEQ multiplex PCR; TCRdb's copy keeps in-frame clones and lacks some. This table holds 70,000 to 80,000 clones, roughly 90% found once. This specimen was CD4+ or CD8+ T cells sorted from blood, taken in a trial of the OX40 agonist ivuxolimab. These receptors originate from an adult with an advanced solid tumor such as melanoma, head and neck, liver or kidney cancer.

The rearrangement joins TRBV18 to TRBJ2-5; D is ambiguous. V gave up 0 bases and J gave up 3 bases, with 2 bases separating them. Germline V gene data show CDR1 as KGHSH and CDR2 as LQKENI. The CDR3 extends over 12 amino acids. For the CDR3, the DNA is TGTGCCAGCTCACCACCAGAAGAGACCCAGTACTTC. Amino acids: CASSPPEETQYF.

V is TRBV7-6 and J is TRBJ2-1; TRBD2 matches 8 bases. From germline, CDR1 is SGHVS and CDR2 FNYEAQ. V lost 5 bases to trimming and J lost 7 bases; unmatched junction nucleotides: 13. The CDR3 extends over 16 amino acids. The CDR3 region is CASSARPGGRSNEQFF. The CDR3 nucleotides read TGTGCCAGCAGCGCCCGTCCTGGCGGGAGGTCGAATGAGCAGTTCTTC. The variable domain in full, completed from reference TRBV7-6 and TRBJ2-1, reads GAGVSQSPRYKVTKRGQDVALRCDPISGHVSLYWYRQALGQGPEFLTYFNYEAQQDKSGLPNDRFSAERPEGSISTLTIQRTEQRDSAMYRCASSARPGGRSNEQFFGPGTRLTVL.

This chain joins TRBV5-6 and TRBJ1-6; D call uncertain. CDR3 length: 15 residues. Germline lookup yields CDR1 SGHDT and CDR2 YYEEEE. Trimming left V 1 base short and J 6 bases short, with 11 bases between. The CDR3 protein is CASSLRGGFNSPLHF. The CDR3 DNA is TGTGCCAGCAGCTTGCGGGGAGGTTTTAATTCACCCCTCCACTTT.

This clone was recorded only once. V and J are TRBV6-5 and TRBJ1-4; D gene unclear. Trimming left V 2 bases short and J 8 bases short, with 12 bases between. The CDR3 runs 14 residues. The germline V gene has CDR1 MNHEY and CDR2 SVGAGI. CDR3 sequence (DNA): TGTGCCAGCAGTTACGGGTCTTACGGGGAAAAACTGTTTTTT. It specifies CASSYGSYGEKLFF.

The rearrangement uses TRBV19 and TRBJ1-2; D unresolved. The germline V gene has CDR1 LNHDA and CDR2 SQIVND (reference sequence). Between the trimmed V and J ends, which lost 7 bases and 2 bases, there was a span of 14 bases. This CDR3 has 14 amino acids. As DNA, the CDR3 is TGTGCCAGTACCTCCTTTAGGGAGAACTATGGCTACACCTTC. It is translated as CASTSFRENYGYTF. The entire variable domain, with the rest obtained from reference TRBV19 and TRBJ1-2, is as follows: DGGITQSPKYLFRKEGQNVTLSCEQNLNHDAMYWYRQDPGQGLRLIYYSQIVNDFQKGDIAEGYSVSREKKESFPLTVTSAQKNPTAFYLCASTSFRENYGYTFGSGTRLTVV.

The chain links TRBV5-4 to TRBJ2-3; TRBD2 matches at 8 bases. This CDR3 contains 16 residues. V was pared by 1 base and J by 2 bases, with 6 bases of the junction left unmatched. CDR1 SGHNT and CDR2 YYREEE come from the germline V gene (reference sequence). CDR3 in amino acids: CASSLWVAGPTDTQYF. The CDR3 DNA is TGTGCCAGCAGCTTGTGGGTAGCGGGACCCACAGATACGCAGTATTTT.

The chain recombines TRBV27 with TRBJ1-5, with D unclear. This CDR3 region has 15 residues. Looked up from germline, CDR1 is MNHEY and CDR2 is SMNVEV (reference sequence). The V and J ends lost 2 bases and 2 bases respectively, with 10 bases between them. In DNA form, the CDR3 reads TGTGCCAGCAGTTTAATCGGGTTGGGCAATCAGCCCCAGCATTTT. Its translation: CASSLIGLGNQPQHF.

The chain couples TRBV5-6 to TRBJ1-2; TRBD1 is a possible D gene (6 bases). Per the germline V gene, CDR1 is SGHDT and CDR2 is YYEEEE. The CDR3 runs to 11 residues. Trimming took off 4 bases at V and 7 bases at J, with 8 bases between the two ends. The CDR3 spells CASSGGFGYTF. In DNA form, the CDR3 reads TGTGCCAGCAGCGGGGGCTTTGGCTACACCTTC.

The V and J genes are TRBV5-3 and TRBJ2-4; D remains unclear. TRBV5-3 is an open reading frame, and its role is uncertain. There are 20 residues in the CDR3. V shed 4 bases and J shed 2 bases, with 28 bases lying between them. CDR3 protein: CARSPRPVHYPRLTKNIQYF. The CDR3 DNA follows: TGTGCCAGAAGCCCTCGACCGGTTCACTATCCTCGACTGACCAAAAACATTCAGTACTTC.

The chain carries TRBV7-9 and TRBJ2-1; 7 positions match TRBD1. CDR3 length equals 15 residues. The V segment lost 5 bases and the J segment 7 bases; nucleotides outside the gene matches: 11. Germline V lookup: CDR1 SEHNR, CDR2 FQNEAQ (reference sequence). DNA of the CDR3: TGTGCCAGCAGCCTACACCAAGGGGGCAAGAATGAGCAGTTCTTC. Translating gives CASSLHQGGKNEQFF.

This sequence joins TRBV2 and TRBJ1-1; D not resolved. The CDR3 is 12 residues long. Germline V gene sequence: CDR1 SNHLY, CDR2 FYNNEI. Trimming took off 8 bases at V and 1 base at J, with 8 bases between the two ends. CDR3 protein: CASERENTEAFF. In nucleotides, the CDR3 is TGTGCCAGCGAAAGGGAGAACACTGAAGCTTTCTTT.